These T cell receptor beta chains were read from a single sample in a study of beta chain features in type 1 diabetes. Clones were sequenced by immunoSEQ multiplex PCR, and TCRdb holds only the in-frame ones, with some missing. The sample records roughly 330,000 clones, 13% being singletons. The sample consisted of naive CD4+ T cells from blood. These receptors all come from a woman aged 18-30 years with type 1 diabetes. The CDR3 runs from the conserved cysteine through the conserved F or W. D genes are given only for firm matches. Clone sizes are given selectively: once, few, many, or a class where the clone is expanded.

abundance	j_gene	v_gene	d_gene	CDR3nt	CDR3aa
-	TRBJ2-4	TRBV7-9	TRBD2	TGTGCCAGCAGCCCCGCTAGCGGGAGTAGGGACATTCAGTACTTC	CASSPASGSRDIQYF
-	TRBJ2-7	TRBV9	TRBD2	TGTGCCAGCAGCGTAGCGTCTGCTAGCGGGAGGGCCGAGCAGTACTTC	CASSVASASGRAEQYF
-	TRBJ1-5	TRBV28	-	TGTGCCAGCAGTTTCTACGGCGGGGTCATCCAGCCCCAGCATTTT	CASSFYGGVIQPQHF
-	TRBJ2-7	TRBV21-1	-	TGTGCCAGCAGCTCCCAATCAGGGTCGAGCTTCTCAATTGGGGACGAGCAGTACTTC	CASSSQSGSSFSIGDEQYF
-	TRBJ2-7	TRBV28	-	TGTGCCAGCAGCCGACCGCCCACTAGTAATCACTACGAGCAGTACTTC	CASSRPPTSNHYEQYF
-	TRBJ2-2	TRBV5-4	TRBD2	TGTGCCAGCAGCTTGGATCTAGCGGGAGAAGGGACCGGGGAGCTGTTTTTT	CASSLDLAGEGTGELFF
few	TRBJ2-1	TRBV1	-	TGCACCAGCAGTGGGGCGGGAGCCAATGAGCAGTTCTTC	CTSSGAGANEQFF
few	TRBJ2-1	TRBV7-3	TRBD2	TGTGCCAGCAGCTTATCTAGCGGGAGCGGTGGGAATGAGCAGTTCTTC	CASSLSSGSGGNEQFF
few	TRBJ2-1	TRBV11-2	-	TGTGCCAGCAGCTTTACGAACGGGGGATACAATGAGCAGTTCTTC	CASSFTNGGYNEQFF
-	TRBJ1-2	TRBV7-2	TRBD1	TGTGCCAGCAGCCGAGGGGACAGGGGGGACTATGGCTACACCTTC	CASSRGDRGDYGYTF
few	TRBJ2-2	TRBV9	-	TGTGCCAGCAGCCCCTTTTGGGGCGCGAACACCGGGGAGCTGTTTTTT	CASSPFWGANTGELFF
-	TRBJ2-7	TRBV28	TRBD2	TGTGCCAGCAGTTCGGTGGGGGGGGACCCTTACGAGCAGTACTTC	CASSSVGGDPYEQYF
-	TRBJ1-5	TRBV6-5	-	TGTGCCACTGGCGACAGTGCTCAGGGTCAGCCCCAGCATTTT	CATGDSAQGQPQHF
-	TRBJ1-4	TRBV4-1	-	TGCGCCAGCAGCCAAGGAAGGGAGAGAGGCGAAAAACTGTTTTTT	CASSQGRERGEKLFF
few	TRBJ2-7	TRBV18	-	TGTGCCAGCTCACGAACTACAGGGTTCTCCTACGAGCAGTACTTC	CASSRTTGFSYEQYF
-	TRBJ2-1	TRBV7-2	-	TGTGCCAGCAGCTTAGCGCGAGAGGCCCACTACAATGAGCAGTTCTTC	CASSLAREAHYNEQFF
few	TRBJ2-7	TRBV11-2	-	TGTGCCAGCAGCTTAGGACAGATCACGATCTACGAGCAGTACTTC	CASSLGQITIYEQYF
-	TRBJ2-2	TRBV5-4	-	TGTGCCAGCAGCTCCCAGGGGACCGGGGAGCTGTTTTTT	CASSSQGTGELFF
-	TRBJ2-7	TRBV7-8	TRBD1	TGTGCCAGCAGCAGAGACCGGACAGGCATTAATACACGCGAGCAGTACTTC	CASSRDRTGINTREQYF
few	TRBJ2-5	TRBV11-2	TRBD2	TGTGCCAGCAGCTTAGATAGAAGCGGGAGAGGGGAGACCCAGTACTTC	CASSLDRSGRGETQYF
few	TRBJ2-5	TRBV4-3	-	TGCGCCAGCAGCCAAGATCTACAGATCCGAGAGACCCAGTACTTC	CASSQDLQIRETQYF
-	TRBJ2-5	TRBV7-2	TRBD2	TGTGCCAGCAGCACGGTAGCGGGAGGGCGGGAGACCCAGTACTTC	CASSTVAGGRETQYF
-	TRBJ1-1	TRBV28	TRBD1	TGTGCCAGCAGAATCGGACAGGGGGATACTGAAGCTTTCTTT	CASRIGQGDTEAFF
-	TRBJ1-1	TRBV11-2	TRBD1	TGTGCCAGCAGCTACCAGGGGGCGCCCACTGAAGCTTTCTTT	CASSYQGAPTEAFF
few	TRBJ1-2	TRBV18	TRBD1	TGTGCCAGCTCACCCCCCGGGACAGGACACTATGGCTACACCTTC	CASSPPGTGHYGYTF
-	TRBJ2-7	TRBV5-1	TRBD2	TGCGCCAGCATTGACAGGGGGCGACTAGCGGGAGAATTGCAGTACTTC	CASIDRGRLAGELQYF
-	TRBJ1-2	TRBV11-2	-	TGTGCCAGCACCAGGTTGGGGGCTAGCTATGGCTACACCTTC	CASTRLGASYGYTF
-	TRBJ2-5	TRBV30	-	TGTGCCTGGAGCCGAGGAAGGAGGGAAGAGACCCAGTACTTC	CAWSRGRREETQYF
-	TRBJ2-1	TRBV4-3	-	TGCGCCAGCAGCAGACAGAGTGAGCAGTTCTTC	CASSRQSEQFF
few	TRBJ1-1	TRBV7-9	-	TGTGCCAGCAGCTTAAGGGAGACAGGGAACACTGAAGCTTTCTTT	CASSLRETGNTEAFF
-	TRBJ2-5	TRBV7-9	-	TGTGCCAGCAGGCCTAGCGTACAAGAGACCCAGTACTTC	CASRPSVQETQYF
-	TRBJ1-4	TRBV7-2	TRBD1	TGTGCCAGCAGCTTGGGACAGGTCGAAAAACTGTTTTTT	CASSLGQVEKLFF
-	TRBJ2-3	TRBV18	-	TGTGCCAGCACCGGAGGGACGACTAGCACAGATACGCAGTATTTT	CASTGGTTSTDTQYF
-	TRBJ2-2	TRBV27	TRBD1	TGTGCCAGCAGACCCCCTTTGACCCGACAGGGGGCGAACACCGGGGAGCTGTTTTTT	CASRPPLTRQGANTGELFF
few	TRBJ1-1	TRBV29-1	TRBD1	TGCAGCGCCGAGCGAGGGGGCGGCACTGAAGCTTTCTTT	CSAERGGGTEAFF
few	TRBJ2-6	TRBV5-4	TRBD1	TGTGCCAGCAGCTTGGCGGGACAGGGGTCTGGGGCCAACGTCCTGACTTTC	CASSLAGQGSGANVLTF
-	TRBJ1-2	TRBV2	-	TGTGCCAGCAGAGGGAGCGATGGCTACACCTTC	CASRGSDGYTF
few	TRBJ1-4	TRBV28	TRBD1	TGTGCCAGCAGTCAGTCAACAGGGGTTACTAATGAAAAACTGTTTTTT	CASSQSTGVTNEKLFF
few	TRBJ2-1	TRBV29-1	TRBD1	TGCAGCGGGGACAGGGCTAGCGAATATGAGCAGTTCTTC	CSGDRASEYEQFF
few	TRBJ1-2	TRBV30	TRBD1	TGTGCCTGGAGCCAACAACCGGGACAGAATATCTATGGCTACACCTTC	CAWSQQPGQNIYGYTF
-	TRBJ2-7	TRBV15	-	TGTGCCACCAGCAGAGACAGGGGACCCTACGAGCAGTACTTC	CATSRDRGPYEQYF
-	TRBJ1-1	TRBV5-1	-	TGCGCCAGCAGTCTGGTTACTCTGGGCGAAGCTTTCTTT	CASSLVTLGEAFF
-	TRBJ2-7	TRBV6-6	-	TGTGCCAGCCGCCTCGGCGGCAGCTCCTACGAGCAGTACTTC	CASRLGGSSYEQYF
few	TRBJ1-1	TRBV6-1	-	TGTGCCAGCTTGCGTGCGAGCACTGAAGCTTTCTTT	CASLRASTEAFF
few	TRBJ2-7	TRBV5-1	TRBD2	TGCGCCAGCAGCCAGGGACTAGCGGGGCGCGGTAGACTCTTATGGCAGTACTTC	CASSQGLAGRGRLLWQYF
few	TRBJ2-5	TRBV19	-	TGTGCCAGTAGTATCGGAGGGGAAGAGACCCAGTACTTC	CASSIGGEETQYF
-	TRBJ2-2	TRBV10-3	TRBD1	TGTGCCATCAGGAGAGACAGGGGGAGCACCGGGGAGCTGTTTTTT	CAIRRDRGSTGELFF
few	TRBJ2-5	TRBV29-1	TRBD1	TGCAGCGTTGATACCCGGGACAGGGCTCAAGAGACCCAGTACTTC	CSVDTRDRAQETQYF